What follows are 19 T cell receptor beta chains derived from one specimen sequenced in a study of cytomegalovirus exposure and HLA in healthy donors. PCR employed 60 Vbeta and 13 Jbeta primers. Clones were read by immunoSEQ multiplex PCR, and TCRdb kept only the in-frame ones, dropping some. The sample holds under 95,000 clones, around 77% seen once. The sequenced material came from PBMCs. All receptors derive from a boy younger than 18 in good health and CMV-seronegative.

This rearrangement joins TRBV28 to TRBJ1-5; 7 nucleotides agree with TRBD1. The V and J ends lost 6 bases and 6 bases, in that order; junction bases with no gene match: 8. The CDR3 has 14 amino acids. Per germline, CDR1 MDHEN and CDR2 SYDVKM. DNA of the CDR3: TGTGCCAGCAGCATCGACAGGGTCCCTCAGCCCCAGCATTTT. It codes for CASSIDRVPQPQHF.

This chain links TRBV28 with TRBJ1-1; 8 bases agree with TRBD1. The CDR3 has 13 residues. Germline V lookup: CDR1 MDHEN, CDR2 SYDVKM. J was trimmed by 7 bases and V by 8 bases; bases with no gene match: 9. In DNA form, the CDR3 reads TGTGCCAGCGGAAGACAGGGGAAGAGTGAAGCTTTCTTT. This sequence encodes CASGRQGKSEAFF.

This chain joins TRBV7-2 and TRBJ1-5, with D unclear. The CDR3 loop spans 16 amino acids. Trimming removed 5 bases at V and 2 bases at J, with 16 bases between. Germline V lookup: CDR1 SGHTA, CDR2 FQGNSA. The CDR3 loop is CASSAQRGDGNQPQHF. DNA of the CDR3: TGTGCCAGCAGCGCGCAACGGGGAGATGGCAATCAGCCCCAGCATTTT.

This chain connects TRBV7-9 to TRBJ2-1; 10 nucleotides match TRBD2. J lost 4 bases, V lost 4 bases, and 7 bases had no gene match. The CDR3 has 16 residues. Germline lookup yields CDR1 SEHNR and CDR2 FQNEAQ (reference sequence). The CDR3 reads CASSSFLAGAYNEQFF. The CDR3 DNA reads TGTGCCAGCAGCTCCTTCCTAGCGGGAGCGTACAATGAGCAGTTCTTC.

This sequence joins TRBV30 and TRBJ2-1; 9 bases are shared with TRBD2. The CDR3 has 14 residues. From germline, CDR1 is GTSNPN and CDR2 SVGIG (reference sequence). Trimming took 2 bases from V and 8 from J; bases not matched to a gene: 7. For the CDR3, the DNA is TGTGCCTGGAGTCGGGCGGGGGGGCTGGATGAGCAGTTCTTC. Translated, it gives CAWSRAGGLDEQFF.

The genes are TRBV5-4 and TRBJ2-6; 8 bases fit TRBD1. The CDR3 runs 20 residues. Germline values: CDR1 SGHNT, CDR2 YYREEE (reference sequence). Trimming took 9 bases from V and 4 from J; bases not matched to a gene: 24. CDR3 nucleotide sequence: TGTGCCAACCCCCCGGAGACGACAGGGGTGGATGGGGTGGGGGCCAACGTCCTGACTTTC. Its protein is CANPPETTGVDGVGANVLTF. Together with reference TRBV5-4 and TRBJ2-6, the CDR3 gives the full variable domain: ETGVTQSPTHLIKTRGQQVTLRCSSQSGHNTVSWYQQALGQGPQFIFQYYREEENGRGNFPPRFSGLQFPNYSSELNVNALELDDSALYLCANPPETTGVDGVGANVLTFGAGSRLTVL.

The gene calls are TRBV7-2 and TRBJ2-7, with TRBD2 matching 10 bases. This CDR3 spans 15 amino acids. Germline CDR1 and CDR2: SGHTA and FQGNSA. The ends lost 7 bases at V and 4 bases at J; junction bases unmatched: 10. DNA of the CDR3: TGTGCCAGCACCCTAGGGGCTAGCGGGAGTTACGAGCAGTACTTC. Its protein is CASTLGASGSYEQYF.

The chain is built from TRBV10-3 and TRBJ1-1; TRBD1 aligns across 8 bases. The CDR3 loop spans 14 amino acids. J was trimmed by 4 bases and V by 3 bases; bases with no gene match: 4. Germline values: CDR1 ENHRY, CDR2 SYGVKD. For the CDR3, the DNA is TGTGCCATCAGTGAACCAGGGGGCGCCACTGAAGCTTTCTTT. This translates into CAISEPGGATEAFF.

V and J are TRBV7-8 and TRBJ1-1; D is undetermined. Germline assignment: CDR1 SGHVS and CDR2 FQNEAQ. This CDR3 comprises 13 residues. Trimming left V 5 bases short and J 1 base short, with 8 bases between. This chain's CDR3 is CASSTHKNTEAFF. The CDR3 DNA is TGTGCCAGCAGCACCCACAAGAACACTGAAGCTTTCTTT.

V is TRBV6-5 and J is TRBJ2-5, with a tentative D call TRBD2 (6 bases). Deletions cut 8 bases from V and 0 bases from J, with 7 bases between. Germline V gene data show CDR1 as MNHEY and CDR2 as SVGAGI. This CDR3 is 12 amino acids long. The CDR3, as DNA: TGTGCCAGCGGGGGGTACCAAGAGACCCAGTACTTC. It specifies CASGGYQETQYF.

The CDR3 protein is CASSLGRGMRYGYTF. DNA of the CDR3: TGCGCCAGCAGCTTGGGCAGGGGAATGCGCTATGGCTACACCTTC. The rearrangement joins TRBV5-1 to TRBJ1-2, with D possibly TRBD1 on 6 matching bases. Trimming stripped 0 bases from V and 4 bases from J, with 13 bases between. This CDR3 region has 15 residues. Germline V gene sequence: CDR1 SGHRS, CDR2 YFSETQ.

Only one count was recorded for this clone. The CDR3 loop reads CASSYLQYQETQYF. CDR3 bases: TGTGCCAGCAGCTATCTACAGTACCAAGAGACCCAGTACTTC. The V call is TRBV7-9, the J call TRBJ2-5; D is unclear. Trimming shortened V by 4 bases and J by 0 bases, and 9 bases separated the two germline ends. Germline values: CDR1 SEHNR, CDR2 FQNEAQ (reference sequence). This CDR3 region has 14 residues.

The chain links TRBV5-1 to TRBJ2-5; D is perhaps TRBD2 (6 bases). Germline lookup yields CDR1 SGHRS and CDR2 YFSETQ. The length of the CDR3 is 12 residues. V lost 0 bases, J lost 13 bases, and 13 bases lay in between. The CDR3 region has the DNA TGCGCCAGCAGCTTGGAAGGAACCGGGGGGTACTTC. This encodes CASSLEGTGGYF.

The J gene is TRBJ2-1, the V gene TRBV1; the table's D call, TRBD2, has no DNA check behind it. TRBV1 constitutes a pseudogene. The CDR3 is 16 residues long. This CDR3 is CTRGGLADSSYNEQFF. CDR3 bases: TGCACCAGGGGGGGGCTAGCGGACAGCTCCTACAATGAGCAGTTCTTC.

This clone appeared a few times. This chain connects TRBV25-1 to TRBJ1-1; D ambiguous. Trimming took off 2 bases at V and 7 bases at J, with 5 bases between the two ends. The CDR3 is 11 amino acids. Germline V lookup: CDR1 MGHDK, CDR2 SYGVNS. This chain's CDR3 is CASSEAGEAFF. As DNA, the CDR3 is TGTGCCAGCAGTGAAGCAGGTGAAGCTTTCTTT.

The chain joins TRBV4-2 to TRBJ2-2, with a weak D call TRBD1 (6 bases). CDR3 length: 16 residues. Germline CDR1 is LGHNA and CDR2 is YNFKEQ. The ends were cut back, 0 bases at V and 4 bases at J, with 12 bases in the middle. CDR3 in DNA: TGTGCCAGCAGCCAAGATCTGGCAGGGGTCACCGGGGAGCTGTTTTTT. This gives the protein CASSQDLAGVTGELFF.

The J gene is TRBJ2-1, the V gene TRBV5-1; D perhaps matches TRBD2 (6 bases). Germline V gives CDR1 SGHRS, CDR2 YFSETQ. The CDR3 consists of 16 residues. Trimming removed 4 bases at V and 5 bases at J, with 19 bases between. DNA of the CDR3: TGCGCCAGCAGCCAGGCGGGTGGGGGGTTTAACAATGAGCAGTTCTTC. Translating gives CASSQAGGGFNNEQFF.

This chain joins TRBV10-3 and TRBJ2-7; 10 bases map to TRBD2. This CDR3 contains 13 residues. Germline V CDR1 and CDR2: ENHRY, SYGVKD. With V trimmed by 11 bases and J by 3 bases, 7 bases remained unmatched. CDR3 coding DNA: TGTGCCGCCGCCGGGACTAGCGACTACGAGCAGTACTTC. It is translated as CAAAGTSDYEQYF.

This clone was observed once. The chain joins TRBV18 to TRBJ2-1; 7 nucleotides match TRBD1. J lost 6 bases, V lost 5 bases, and 10 bases had no gene match. Germline CDR1 and CDR2: KGHSH and LQKENI. This CDR3 region has 15 residues. CDR3 sequence reads: CASSSNPDRINEQFF. CDR3 nucleotides: TGTGCCAGCTCATCCAACCCGGACAGGATCAATGAGCAGTTCTTC.